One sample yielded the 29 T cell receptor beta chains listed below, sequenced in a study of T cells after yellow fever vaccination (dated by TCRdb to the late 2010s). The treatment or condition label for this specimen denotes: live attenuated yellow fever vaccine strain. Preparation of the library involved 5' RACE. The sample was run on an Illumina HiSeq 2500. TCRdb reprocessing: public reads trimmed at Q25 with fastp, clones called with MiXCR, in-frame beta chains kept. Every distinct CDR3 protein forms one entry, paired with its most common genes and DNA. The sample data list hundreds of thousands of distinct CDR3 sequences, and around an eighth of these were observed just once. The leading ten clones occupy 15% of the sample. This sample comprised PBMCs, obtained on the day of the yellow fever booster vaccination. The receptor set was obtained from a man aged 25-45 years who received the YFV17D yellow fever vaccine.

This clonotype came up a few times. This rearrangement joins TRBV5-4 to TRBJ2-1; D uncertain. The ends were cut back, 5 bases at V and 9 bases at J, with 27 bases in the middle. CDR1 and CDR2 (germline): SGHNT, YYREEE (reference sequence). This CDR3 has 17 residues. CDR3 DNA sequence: TGTGCCAGCAGTACAACCCCCCCTAGGGTGGGCGTATCTGAGCAGTTCTTC. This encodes CASSTTPPRVGVSEQFF.

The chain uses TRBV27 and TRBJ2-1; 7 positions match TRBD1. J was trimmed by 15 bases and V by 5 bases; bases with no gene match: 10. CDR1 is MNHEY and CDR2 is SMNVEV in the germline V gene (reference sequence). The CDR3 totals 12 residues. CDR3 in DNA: TGTGCCAGCAGTCCGAGGGGGCCTGGAGGGTTCTTC. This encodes CASSPRGPGGFF.

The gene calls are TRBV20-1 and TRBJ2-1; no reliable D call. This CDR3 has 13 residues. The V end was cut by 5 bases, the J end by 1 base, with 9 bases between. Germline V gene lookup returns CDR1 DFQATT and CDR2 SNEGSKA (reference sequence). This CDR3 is CSAAPSSYNEQFF. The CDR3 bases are TGCAGTGCTGCCCCGAGTTCCTACAATGAGCAGTTCTTC.

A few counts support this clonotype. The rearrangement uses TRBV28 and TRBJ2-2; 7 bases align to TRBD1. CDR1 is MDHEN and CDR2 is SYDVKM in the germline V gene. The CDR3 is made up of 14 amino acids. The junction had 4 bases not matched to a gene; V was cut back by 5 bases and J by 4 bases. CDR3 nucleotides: TGTGCCAGCAGTCCGACAGGGACCACCGGGGAGCTGTTTTTT. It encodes CASSPTGTTGELFF.

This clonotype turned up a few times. Written as DNA, the CDR3 is TGTGCCAGTAAATCCCCGGGAGGGTTCATCAATGAGCAGTTCTTC. Amino acids: CASKSPGGFINEQFF. The V gene is TRBV7-2, the J gene TRBJ2-1; 8 nucleotides agree with TRBD2. Per the germline V gene, CDR1 is SGHTA and CDR2 is FQGNSA. V trimming: 9 bases; J trimming: 6 bases; junction bases outside the gene matches: 13. This CDR3 is 15 amino acids long. The full variable domain, with the rest looked up from reference TRBV7-2 and TRBJ2-1, is GAGVSQSPSNKVTEKGKDVELRCDPISGHTALYWYRQSLGQGLEFLIYFQGNSAPDKSGLPSDRFSAERTGGSVSTLTIQRTQQEDSAVYLCASKSPGGFINEQFFGPGTRLTVL.

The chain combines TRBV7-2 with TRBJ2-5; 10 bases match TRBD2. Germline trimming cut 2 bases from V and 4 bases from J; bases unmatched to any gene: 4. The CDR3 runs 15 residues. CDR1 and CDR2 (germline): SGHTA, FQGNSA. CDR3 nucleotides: TGTGCCAGCAGCTTAAAACTAGCGGGGAGAGAGACCCAGTACTTC. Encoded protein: CASSLKLAGRETQYF.

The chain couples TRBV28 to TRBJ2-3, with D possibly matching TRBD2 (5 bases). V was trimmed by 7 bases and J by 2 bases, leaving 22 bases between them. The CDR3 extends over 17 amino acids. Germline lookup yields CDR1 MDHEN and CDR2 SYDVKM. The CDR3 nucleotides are TGTGCCAGCACCTCCCGTCCACAAGCGGCGTCCACAGATACGCAGTATTTT. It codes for CASTSRPQAASTDTQYF. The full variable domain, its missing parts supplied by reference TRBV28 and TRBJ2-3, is DVKVTQSSRYLVKRTGEKVFLECVQDMDHENMFWYRQDPGLGLRLIYFSYDVKMKEKGDIPEGYSVSREKKERFSLILESASTNQTSMYLCASTSRPQAASTDTQYFGPGTRLTVL.

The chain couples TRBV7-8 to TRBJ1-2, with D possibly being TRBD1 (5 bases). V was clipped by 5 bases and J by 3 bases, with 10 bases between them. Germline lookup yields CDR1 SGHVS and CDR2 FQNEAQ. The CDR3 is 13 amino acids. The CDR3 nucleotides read TGTGCCAGCAGCGCCGACAGAGACTATGGCTACACCTTC. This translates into CASSADRDYGYTF.

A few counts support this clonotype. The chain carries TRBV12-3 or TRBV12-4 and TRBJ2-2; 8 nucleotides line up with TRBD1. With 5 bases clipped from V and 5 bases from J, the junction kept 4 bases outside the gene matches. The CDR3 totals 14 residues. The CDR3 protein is CASSDRGFTGELFF. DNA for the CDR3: TGTGCCAGCAGTGACAGGGGTTTTACCGGGGAGCTGTTTTTT.

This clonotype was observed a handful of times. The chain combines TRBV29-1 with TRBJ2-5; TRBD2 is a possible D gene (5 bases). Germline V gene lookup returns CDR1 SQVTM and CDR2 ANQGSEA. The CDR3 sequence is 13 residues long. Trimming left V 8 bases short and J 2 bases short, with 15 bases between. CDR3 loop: CSTREQPQETQYF. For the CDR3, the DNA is TGCAGCACCCGGGAACAGCCACAAGAGACCCAGTACTTC.

DNA for the CDR3: TGTGCCAGCAGTTTTACCAGGCCGGGCTATGGCTACACCTTC. Translated: CASSFTRPGYGYTF. The chain combines TRBV12-3 or TRBV12-4 with TRBJ1-2; the D is unclear. V lost 3 bases and J lost 4, with 12 bases in between. The CDR3 runs to 14 residues.

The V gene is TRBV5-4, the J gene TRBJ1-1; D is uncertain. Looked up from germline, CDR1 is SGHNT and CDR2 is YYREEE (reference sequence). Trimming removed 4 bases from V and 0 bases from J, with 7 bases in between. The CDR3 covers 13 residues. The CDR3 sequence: CASSKPMNTEAFF. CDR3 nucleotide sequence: TGTGCCAGCAGCAAGCCGATGAACACTGAAGCTTTCTTT. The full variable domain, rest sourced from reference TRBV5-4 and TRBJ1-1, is ETGVTQSPTHLIKTRGQQVTLRCSSQSGHNTVSWYQQALGQGPQFIFQYYREEENGRGNFPPRFSGLQFPNYSSELNVNALELDDSALYLCASSKPMNTEAFFGQGTRLTVV.

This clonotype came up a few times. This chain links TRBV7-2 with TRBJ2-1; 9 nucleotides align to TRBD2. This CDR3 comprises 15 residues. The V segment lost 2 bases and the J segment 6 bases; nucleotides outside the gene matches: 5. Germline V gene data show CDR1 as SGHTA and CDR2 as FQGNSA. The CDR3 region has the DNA TGTGCCAGCAGCTTAAGGACTAGCGCCACCAATGAGCAGTTCTTC. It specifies CASSLRTSATNEQFF.

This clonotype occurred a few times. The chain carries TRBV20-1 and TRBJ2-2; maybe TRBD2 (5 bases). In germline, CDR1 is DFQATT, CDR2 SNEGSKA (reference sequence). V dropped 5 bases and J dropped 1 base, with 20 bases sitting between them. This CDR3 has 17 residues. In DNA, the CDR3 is TGCAGTGCTCACCGACCCCAACGGGATGAGAACACCGGGGAGCTGTTTTTT. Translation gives CSAHRPQRDENTGELFF.

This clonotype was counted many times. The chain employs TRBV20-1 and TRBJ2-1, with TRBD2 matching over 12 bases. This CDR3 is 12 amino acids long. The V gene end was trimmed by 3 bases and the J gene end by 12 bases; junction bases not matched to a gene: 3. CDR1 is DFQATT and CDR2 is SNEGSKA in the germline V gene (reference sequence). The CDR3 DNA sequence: TGCAGTGCTAGCCTAGCGGGAGGGTGGCAGTTCTTC. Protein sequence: CSASLAGGWQFF.

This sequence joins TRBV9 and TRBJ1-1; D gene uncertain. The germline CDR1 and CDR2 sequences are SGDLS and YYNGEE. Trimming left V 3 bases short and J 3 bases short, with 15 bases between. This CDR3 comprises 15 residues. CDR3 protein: CASSETQRADTEAFF. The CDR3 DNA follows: TGTGCCAGCAGCGAGACGCAAAGGGCCGACACTGAAGCTTTCTTT.

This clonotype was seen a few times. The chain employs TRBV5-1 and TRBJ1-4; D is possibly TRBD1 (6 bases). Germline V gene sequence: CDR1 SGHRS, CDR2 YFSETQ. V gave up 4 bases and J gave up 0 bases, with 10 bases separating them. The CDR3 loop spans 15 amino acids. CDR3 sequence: CASSRGFATNEKLFF. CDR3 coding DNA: TGCGCCAGCAGCAGGGGGTTTGCAACTAATGAAAAACTGTTTTTT.

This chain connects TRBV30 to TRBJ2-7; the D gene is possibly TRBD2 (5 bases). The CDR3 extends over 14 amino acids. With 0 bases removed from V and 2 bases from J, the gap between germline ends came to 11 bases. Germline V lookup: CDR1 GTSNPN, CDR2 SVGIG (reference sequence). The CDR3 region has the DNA TGTGCCTGGAGTGTACGAGGGAAACCCTACGAGCAGTACTTC. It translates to CAWSVRGKPYEQYF.

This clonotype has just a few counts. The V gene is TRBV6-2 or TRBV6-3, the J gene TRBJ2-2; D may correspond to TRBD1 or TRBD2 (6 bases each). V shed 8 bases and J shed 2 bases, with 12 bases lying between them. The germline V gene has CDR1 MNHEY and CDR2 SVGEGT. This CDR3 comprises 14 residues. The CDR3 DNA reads TGTGCCAGCCTTACGGGGGCCAACACCGGGGAGCTGTTTTTT. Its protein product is CASLTGANTGELFF.

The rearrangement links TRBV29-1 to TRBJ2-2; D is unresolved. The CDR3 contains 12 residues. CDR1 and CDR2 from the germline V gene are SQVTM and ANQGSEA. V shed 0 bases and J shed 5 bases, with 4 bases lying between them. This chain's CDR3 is CSVEEGTGELFF. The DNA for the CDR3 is TGCAGCGTTGAAGAAGGGACCGGGGAGCTGTTTTTT.

CDR3 protein: CASSQDPHTDTQYF. In DNA form, the CDR3 reads TGCGCCAGCAGCCAAGATCCCCACACAGATACGCAGTATTTT. This rearrangement joins TRBV4-3 to TRBJ2-3; D gene ambiguous. The germline V gene encodes CDR1 LGHNA and CDR2 YSLEER. The ends were cut back, 0 bases at V and 2 bases at J, with 6 bases in the middle. The CDR3 totals 14 residues.

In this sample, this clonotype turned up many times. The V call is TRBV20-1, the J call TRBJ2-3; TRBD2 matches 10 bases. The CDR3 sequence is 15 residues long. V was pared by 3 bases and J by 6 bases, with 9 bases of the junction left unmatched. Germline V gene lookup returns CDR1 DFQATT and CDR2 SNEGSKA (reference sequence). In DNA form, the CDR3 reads TGCAGTGCTAGCCTAGCGGGAGCTCTGATGGATACGCAGTATTTT. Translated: CSASLAGALMDTQYF.

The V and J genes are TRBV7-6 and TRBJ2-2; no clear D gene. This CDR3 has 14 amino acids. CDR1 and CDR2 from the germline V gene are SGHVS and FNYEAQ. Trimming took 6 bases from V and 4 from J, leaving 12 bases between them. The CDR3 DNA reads TGTGCCAGCAGGCCCAACGTGGCCACCGGGGAGCTGTTTTTT. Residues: CASRPNVATGELFF. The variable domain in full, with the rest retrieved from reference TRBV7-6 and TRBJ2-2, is GAGVSQSPRYKVTKRGQDVALRCDPISGHVSLYWYRQALGQGPEFLTYFNYEAQQDKSGLPNDRFSAERPEGSISTLTIQRTEQRDSAMYRCASRPNVATGELFFGEGSRLTVL.

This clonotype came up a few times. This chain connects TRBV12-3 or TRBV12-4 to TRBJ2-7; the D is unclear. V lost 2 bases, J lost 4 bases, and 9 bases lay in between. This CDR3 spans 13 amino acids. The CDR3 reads CASSLSSVYEQYF. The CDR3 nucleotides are TGTGCCAGCAGTTTAAGCAGTGTTTACGAGCAGTACTTC.

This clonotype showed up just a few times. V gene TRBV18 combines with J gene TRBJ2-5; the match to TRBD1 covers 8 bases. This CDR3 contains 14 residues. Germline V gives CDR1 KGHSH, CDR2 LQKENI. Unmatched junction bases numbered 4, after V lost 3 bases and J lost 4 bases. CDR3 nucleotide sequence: TGTGCCAGCTCACCCTGGACAGGGCCAGAGACCCAGTACTTC. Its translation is CASSPWTGPETQYF.

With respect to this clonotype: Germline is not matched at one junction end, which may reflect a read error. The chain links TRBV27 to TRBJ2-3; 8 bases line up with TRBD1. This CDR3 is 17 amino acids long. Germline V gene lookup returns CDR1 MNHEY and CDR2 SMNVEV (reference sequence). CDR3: CASSLFSGGSGTDTQNF. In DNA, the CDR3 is TGTGCCAGCAGTTTATTTTCAGGGGGCTCCGGCACAGATACGCAGAATTTT.

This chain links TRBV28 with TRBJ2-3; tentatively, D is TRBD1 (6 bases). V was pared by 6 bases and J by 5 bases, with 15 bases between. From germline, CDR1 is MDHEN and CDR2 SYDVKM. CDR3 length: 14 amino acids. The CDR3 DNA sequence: TGTGCCAGCAGGTTCATCCCCAGGGGAGATACGCAGTATTTT. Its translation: CASRFIPRGDTQYF.

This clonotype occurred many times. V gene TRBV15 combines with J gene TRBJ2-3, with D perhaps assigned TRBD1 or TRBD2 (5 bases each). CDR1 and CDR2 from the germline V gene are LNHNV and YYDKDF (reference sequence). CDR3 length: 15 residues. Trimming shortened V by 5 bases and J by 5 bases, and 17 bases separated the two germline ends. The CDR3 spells CATSGTGSAVDTQYF. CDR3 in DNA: TGTGCCACCAGCGGGACCGGGTCTGCTGTAGATACGCAGTATTTT.

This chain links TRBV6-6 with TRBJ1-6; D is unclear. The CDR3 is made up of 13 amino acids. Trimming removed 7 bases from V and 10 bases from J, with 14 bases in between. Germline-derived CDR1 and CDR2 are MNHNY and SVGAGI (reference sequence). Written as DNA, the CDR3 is TGTGCCAGCACCGCCAACACCCGGTCACCCCTCCACTTT. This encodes CASTANTRSPLHF.